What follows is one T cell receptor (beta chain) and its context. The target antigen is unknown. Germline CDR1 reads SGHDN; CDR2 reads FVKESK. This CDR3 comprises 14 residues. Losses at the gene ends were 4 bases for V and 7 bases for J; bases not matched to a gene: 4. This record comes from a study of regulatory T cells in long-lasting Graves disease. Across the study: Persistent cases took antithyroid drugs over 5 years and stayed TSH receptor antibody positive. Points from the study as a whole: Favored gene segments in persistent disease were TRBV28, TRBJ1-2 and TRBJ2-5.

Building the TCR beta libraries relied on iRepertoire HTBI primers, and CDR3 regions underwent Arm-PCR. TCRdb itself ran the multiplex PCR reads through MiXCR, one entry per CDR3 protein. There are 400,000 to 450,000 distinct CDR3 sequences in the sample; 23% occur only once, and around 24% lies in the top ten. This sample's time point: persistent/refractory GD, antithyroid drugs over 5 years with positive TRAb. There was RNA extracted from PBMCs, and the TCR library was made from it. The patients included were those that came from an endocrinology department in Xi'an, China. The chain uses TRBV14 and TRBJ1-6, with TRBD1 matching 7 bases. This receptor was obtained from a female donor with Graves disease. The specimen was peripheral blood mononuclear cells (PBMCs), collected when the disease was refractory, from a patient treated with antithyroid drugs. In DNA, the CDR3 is TGTGCCAGCAGCCCGGGACAGAGAAATTCACCCCTCCACTTT. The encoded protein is CASSPGQRNSPLHF. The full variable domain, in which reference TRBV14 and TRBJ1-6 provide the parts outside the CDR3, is EAGVTQFPSHSVIEKGQTVTLRCDPISGHDNLYWYRRVMGKEIKFLLHFVKESKQDESGMPNNRFLAERTGGTYSTLKVQPAELEDSGVYFCASSPGQRNSPLHFGNGTRLTVT.